The next 8 T cell receptor beta chains were all read from a single sample in a study of cytomegalovirus exposure and HLA in healthy donors. PCR employed 60 Vbeta and 13 Jbeta primers. The assay was immunoSEQ multiplex PCR, and TCRdb's table has in-frame clones only and misses some. The sample lists hundreds of thousands of clones; approximately 80% were seen once. Material for sequencing was PBMCs. The receptors come from a girl between 5 and 17 years old in good health and CMV-seronegative.

About this clone itself: The junction and the germline gene differ at one end; a read error may be behind it. The chain uses TRBV7-9 and TRBJ1-1; a possible D gene is TRBD1 (5 bases). Germline V gives CDR1 SEHNR, CDR2 FQNEAQ (reference sequence). The CDR3 consists of 18 residues. This chain's CDR3 is CSSSLGPPWGGSNTEAFF. CDR3 bases: TGTTCCAGCAGCTTAGGTCCCCCCTGGGGGGGGTCGAACACTGAAGCTTTCTTT.

The V and J genes are TRBV27 and TRBJ1-3; 9 nucleotides match TRBD1. CDR3 size: 17 residues. CDR1 and CDR2 (germline): MNHEY, SMNVEV (reference sequence). The ends lost 3 bases at V and 2 bases at J; junction bases unmatched: 8. CDR3 in DNA: TGTGCCAGCAGTTTGCAGGGGAGGACAGGGGCTGGAAACACCATATATTTT. Its protein product is CASSLQGRTGAGNTIYF.

The chain couples TRBV7-2 to TRBJ2-5, with D possibly TRBD1 on 5 matching bases. V shed 1 base and J shed 2 bases, with 11 bases lying between them. Per germline, CDR1 SGHTA and CDR2 FQGNSA. The CDR3 totals 15 residues. The CDR3 sequence is CASSLEGRVQETQYF. The CDR3 nucleotides read TGTGCCAGCAGCTTAGAAGGCAGGGTACAAGAGACCCAGTACTTC.

The rearrangement joins TRBV5-4 to TRBJ2-7, with 10 bases aligning to TRBD2. V gave up 4 bases and J gave up 0 bases; unmatched junction bases: 10. The germline V gene has CDR1 SGHNT and CDR2 YYREEE (reference sequence). This CDR3 comprises 17 residues. CDR3 loop: CASSPGLASGSSYEQYF. The CDR3 DNA follows: TGTGCCAGCAGCCCCGGTTTAGCTAGCGGGAGCTCCTACGAGCAGTACTTC.

The V gene is TRBV10-3, the J gene TRBJ2-7; 8 nucleotides align to TRBD2. The CDR3 extends over 14 amino acids. With V trimmed by 3 bases and J by 3 bases, 4 bases remained unmatched. The V gene's germline CDR1 is ENHRY and CDR2 SYGVKD. The CDR3 nucleotides read TGTGCCATCAGTGATGGGCGGGAGGTCTACGAGCAGTACTTC. Translated: CAISDGREVYEQYF.

The chain employs TRBV7-2 and TRBJ1-4, with D maybe TRBD1 (6 bases). Germline lookup yields CDR1 SGHTA and CDR2 FQGNSA. The CDR3 consists of 15 residues. Trimming left V 6 bases short and J 1 base short, with 12 bases between. The CDR3 region is CASRFTRGTNEKLFF. CDR3 nucleotides: TGTGCCAGCAGGTTTACCAGGGGAACTAATGAAAAACTGTTTTTT.

The gene calls are TRBV19 and TRBJ1-5, with TRBD1 as a possible D gene (5 bases). The CDR3 runs to 14 residues. V was cut by 0 bases and J by 5 bases, with 8 bases left in between. Germline V gene data show CDR1 as LNHDA and CDR2 as SQIVND (reference sequence). CDR3 region: CASSIDREDQPQHF. CDR3 nucleotides: TGTGCCAGTAGTATAGACAGGGAGGATCAGCCCCAGCATTTT.

J is TRBJ1-2 and V is TRBV28; TRBD1 aligns across 8 bases. The length of the CDR3 is 13 residues. Trimming took 5 bases from V and 7 from J; bases not matched to a gene: 6. Germline loops: CDR1 MDHEN, CDR2 SYDVKM. The CDR3 is CASSPGQALGYTF. In DNA, the CDR3 is TGTGCCAGCAGTCCGGGACAGGCCCTTGGCTACACCTTC.